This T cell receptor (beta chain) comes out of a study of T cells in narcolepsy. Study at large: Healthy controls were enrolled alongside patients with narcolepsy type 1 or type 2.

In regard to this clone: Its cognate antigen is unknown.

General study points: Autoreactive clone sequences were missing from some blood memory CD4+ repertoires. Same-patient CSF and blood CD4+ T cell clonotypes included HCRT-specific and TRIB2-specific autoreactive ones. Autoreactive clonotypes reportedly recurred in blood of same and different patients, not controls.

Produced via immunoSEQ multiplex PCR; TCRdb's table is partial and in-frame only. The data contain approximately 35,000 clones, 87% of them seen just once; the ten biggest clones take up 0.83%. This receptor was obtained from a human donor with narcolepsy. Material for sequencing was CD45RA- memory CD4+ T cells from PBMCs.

DNA of the CDR3: TGTGCCAGCAGTGAGGGGGGGGCGAAACTGTTTTTT. Protein: CASSEGGAKLFF. The chain links TRBV6-1 to TRBJ1-4, with D perhaps TRBD1 (6 bases). This CDR3 is built from 12 residues. Germline lookup yields CDR1 MNHNS and CDR2 SASEGT. Trimming pared 3 bases from V and 11 bases from J, leaving 10 bases between.